This TCR beta chain was found in a study of beta chain features in type 1 diabetes. Study-level results: All four CD4+ subsets of Type 1 diabetes patients contained TCRB CDR3s that were moderately but significantly shorter.

The study reverse transcribed the entire isolated RNA, so it sequenced expressed TCRB transcripts. Sequencing was performed with immunoSEQ multiplex PCR; in TCRdb, only in-frame clones are kept and a portion is missing. The sample carries around 50,000 clones, around 40% recorded once. Staining for CD45RO/CCR7/CD25/CD127/CD95/CD27 allowed sorting of CD4+ naive, central memory, regulatory and stem cell-like memory cells. Sorting produced populations that all topped 95% purity. CDR3 length: 21 residues. CDR1 and CDR2 from the germline V gene are SGDLS and YYNGEE. V trimming: 6 bases; J trimming: 5 bases; junction bases outside the gene matches: 27. Concerning this clone itself: As yet, its antigen is unknown.

The sequence was obtained from a man aged 25 to 45 with type 1 diabetes. Sequenced input: stem cell memory CD4+ T cells from blood. J is TRBJ1-4 and V is TRBV9; TRBD1 agrees at 8 bases. The CDR3, as DNA: TGTGCCAGCAACGGTCACGATTTGGACAGGGCGGGTCTGGGGCCCAATGAAAAACTGTTTTTT. This codes for CASNGHDLDRAGLGPNEKLFF.